A selection of T cell receptor beta chains follows, all from one sample in a study of T-cell memory formation after mild COVID-19. A single record per CDR3 protein comes from TCRdb applying MiXCR to the 5' RACE reads. The sample has about 160,000 distinct CDR3 sequences; around a third are singletons. The specimen was PBMCs or a T cell subset sorted from them (not recorded which). Every receptor here comes from an adult woman who had mild COVID-19 (a few samples of this study predate the infection). Cell type and time point are not known. CDR3s include the opening cysteine and the closing phenylalanine or tryptophan. Each record gives: clone size, V gene, D gene, J gene, CDR3 DNA, CDR3 protein. The D gene is left open where the match is weak. The size entry is marked missing in some rows and otherwise reads once, few, many or a size class.

clone size: few; V gene: TRBV4-1; D gene: -; J gene: TRBJ1-3; CDR3 DNA: TGCGCCAGTAGTACCGCCAGCTCTGGAAACACCATATATTTT; CDR3 protein: CASSTASSGNTIYF
clone size: -; V gene: TRBV18; D gene: -; J gene: TRBJ2-5; CDR3 DNA: TGTGCCAGCTCAACGTACCAAGAGACCCAGTACTTC; CDR3 protein: CASSTYQETQYF
clone size: few; V gene: TRBV29-1; D gene: -; J gene: TRBJ2-7; CDR3 DNA: TGCAGCGTTGTCACCCCCGGCAGGACCAACTACGAGCAGTACTTC; CDR3 protein: CSVVTPGRTNYEQYF
clone size: -; V gene: TRBV7-8; D gene: TRBD1; J gene: TRBJ1-3; CDR3 DNA: TGTGCCAGCAGCGGCGTGACAGGGCCTCGAAACACCATATATTTT; CDR3 protein: CASSGVTGPRNTIYF
clone size: -; V gene: TRBV7-8; D gene: -; J gene: TRBJ2-6; CDR3 DNA: TGTGCCAGCAGCTTACCAACAGGGAGCTCTGGGGCCAACGTCCTGACTTTC; CDR3 protein: CASSLPTGSSGANVLTF
clone size: few; V gene: TRBV4-1; D gene: -; J gene: TRBJ2-5; CDR3 DNA: TGCGCCAGCAGCCAAGAAAAAATTCTTGCCAGCGCAGAGACCCAGTACTTC; CDR3 protein: CASSQEKILASAETQYF
clone size: -; V gene: TRBV20-1; D gene: TRBD1; J gene: TRBJ2-1; CDR3 DNA: TGCAGTGCTAGGCGAACAGGGGGAAGGAGCAATGAGCAGTTCTTC; CDR3 protein: CSARRTGGRSNEQFF
clone size: -; V gene: TRBV20-1; D gene: -; J gene: TRBJ1-2; CDR3 DNA: TGCAGTGCTAGAGGGCGGACAGCCCCATATGGCTACACCTTC; CDR3 protein: CSARGRTAPYGYTF
clone size: few; V gene: TRBV3-1; D gene: -; J gene: TRBJ2-1; CDR3 DNA: TGTGCCAGCAGCCAAGAACAAGGGCAGTTCTTC; CDR3 protein: CASSQEQGQFF
clone size: -; V gene: TRBV25-1; D gene: TRBD1; J gene: TRBJ1-2; CDR3 DNA: TGTGCCAGCAGTGGGGACAGTCCATATGGCTACACCTTC; CDR3 protein: CASSGDSPYGYTF
clone size: -; V gene: TRBV29-1; D gene: TRBD2; J gene: TRBJ2-7; CDR3 DNA: TGCAGCGTTTTCGAGAGCGGGAGAAACGAGCAGTACTTC; CDR3 protein: CSVFESGRNEQYF
clone size: few; V gene: TRBV9; D gene: -; J gene: TRBJ2-7; CDR3 DNA: TGTGCCAGCAGCGTAGTGTCAGGGAACCTCTACGAGCAGTACTTC; CDR3 protein: CASSVVSGNLYEQYF
clone size: -; V gene: TRBV6-6; D gene: -; J gene: TRBJ2-3; CDR3 DNA: TGTGCCAGCAGTTACTCGTGGGGAACCAAGCTGGCAGATACGCAGTATTTT; CDR3 protein: CASSYSWGTKLADTQYF
clone size: -; V gene: TRBV7-9; D gene: TRBD1; J gene: TRBJ2-7; CDR3 DNA: TGTGCCAGCAGTCGAGTACGACAGGGCGAAGCCTACGAGCAGTACTTC; CDR3 protein: CASSRVRQGEAYEQYF
clone size: many; V gene: TRBV7-2; D gene: -; J gene: TRBJ2-1; CDR3 DNA: TGTGCCAGCAGCTTAGTGGGGCCGGGCAATGAGCAGTTCTTC; CDR3 protein: CASSLVGPGNEQFF
clone size: -; V gene: TRBV5-1; D gene: TRBD1; J gene: TRBJ1-5; CDR3 DNA: TGCGCCAGCAGTACCAGGGGGGAACAGCCCCAGCATTTT; CDR3 protein: CASSTRGEQPQHF
clone size: many; V gene: TRBV6-2/TRBV6-3; D gene: TRBD1; J gene: TRBJ2-1; CDR3 DNA: TGTGCCAGCAGCCCGCCGGGACAGGGGAGGGAGCAGTTCTTC; CDR3 protein: CASSPPGQGREQFF
clone size: few; V gene: TRBV15; D gene: -; J gene: TRBJ1-5; CDR3 DNA: TGTGCCACCAGCAGAGATTTATTCGTCAATCAGCCCCAGCATTTT; CDR3 protein: CATSRDLFVNQPQHF
clone size: few; V gene: TRBV7-9; D gene: -; J gene: TRBJ1-2; CDR3 DNA: TGTGCCAGCAACGGCGACGCGGACAGTCTCTATGGCTACACCTTC; CDR3 protein: CASNGDADSLYGYTF
clone size: few; V gene: TRBV5-1; D gene: -; J gene: TRBJ2-6; CDR3 DNA: TGCGCCAGCAGTTCAGGGGCTGGGGCCAACGTCCTGACTTTC; CDR3 protein: CASSSGAGANVLTF
clone size: few; V gene: TRBV5-1; D gene: -; J gene: TRBJ2-6; CDR3 DNA: TGCGCCAGCAGCTTAACGGCTGGGGCCAACGTCCTGACTTTC; CDR3 protein: CASSLTAGANVLTF
clone size: -; V gene: TRBV27; D gene: -; J gene: TRBJ2-5; CDR3 DNA: TGTGCCAGCAGCCCTTTTCGAGGACGGGAGACCCAGTACTTC; CDR3 protein: CASSPFRGRETQYF
clone size: -; V gene: TRBV6-5; D gene: -; J gene: TRBJ2-5; CDR3 DNA: TGTGCCAGCAGTCTGGCGGGACCGGCCCCAGAGACCCAGTACTTC; CDR3 protein: CASSLAGPAPETQYF
clone size: few; V gene: TRBV5-1; D gene: -; J gene: TRBJ2-7; CDR3 DNA: TGCGCCAGCACCCTCGACAACGAGCAGTACTTC; CDR3 protein: CASTLDNEQYF
clone size: few; V gene: TRBV12-3/TRBV12-4; D gene: TRBD2; J gene: TRBJ2-1; CDR3 DNA: TGTGCCAGCAGCAGGGGACTAGCGGGAAAGGGGCTCAATGAGCAGTTCTTC; CDR3 protein: CASSRGLAGKGLNEQFF
clone size: -; V gene: TRBV19; D gene: -; J gene: TRBJ2-7; CDR3 DNA: TGTGCCAGTAGTACTCCGGGACGGAACTACGAGCAGTACTTC; CDR3 protein: CASSTPGRNYEQYF
clone size: few; V gene: TRBV12-3/TRBV12-4; D gene: -; J gene: TRBJ2-4; CDR3 DNA: TGTGCCAGCACTCCTTCGAGCGGTCGACTAGCCAAAAACATTCAGTACTTC; CDR3 protein: CASTPSSGRLAKNIQYF
clone size: -; V gene: TRBV12-3/TRBV12-4; D gene: TRBD1; J gene: TRBJ1-6; CDR3 DNA: TGTGCCAGCAGTTTCGACAGGGACTCACCCCTCCACTTT; CDR3 protein: CASSFDRDSPLHF
clone size: -; V gene: TRBV7-3; D gene: TRBD1; J gene: TRBJ1-1; CDR3 DNA: TGTGCCAGCAGCTTAAAACAGGGGGGTGAAGCTTTCTTT; CDR3 protein: CASSLKQGGEAFF
clone size: few; V gene: TRBV24-1; D gene: -; J gene: TRBJ1-1; CDR3 DNA: TGTGCCACCAGTGATTGGGGCCGATCTGAAGCTTTCTTT; CDR3 protein: CATSDWGRSEAFF
clone size: -; V gene: TRBV25-1; D gene: -; J gene: TRBJ2-7; CDR3 DNA: TGTGCCAGCAGTGAATCTACTGCAGACTTCTACGAGCAGTACTTC; CDR3 protein: CASSESTADFYEQYF
clone size: few; V gene: TRBV3-1; D gene: TRBD2; J gene: TRBJ2-7; CDR3 DNA: TGTGCCAGCAGCCGGGAGGCTAGCGGGAGTAAAGGGCAGTACTTC; CDR3 protein: CASSREASGSKGQYF